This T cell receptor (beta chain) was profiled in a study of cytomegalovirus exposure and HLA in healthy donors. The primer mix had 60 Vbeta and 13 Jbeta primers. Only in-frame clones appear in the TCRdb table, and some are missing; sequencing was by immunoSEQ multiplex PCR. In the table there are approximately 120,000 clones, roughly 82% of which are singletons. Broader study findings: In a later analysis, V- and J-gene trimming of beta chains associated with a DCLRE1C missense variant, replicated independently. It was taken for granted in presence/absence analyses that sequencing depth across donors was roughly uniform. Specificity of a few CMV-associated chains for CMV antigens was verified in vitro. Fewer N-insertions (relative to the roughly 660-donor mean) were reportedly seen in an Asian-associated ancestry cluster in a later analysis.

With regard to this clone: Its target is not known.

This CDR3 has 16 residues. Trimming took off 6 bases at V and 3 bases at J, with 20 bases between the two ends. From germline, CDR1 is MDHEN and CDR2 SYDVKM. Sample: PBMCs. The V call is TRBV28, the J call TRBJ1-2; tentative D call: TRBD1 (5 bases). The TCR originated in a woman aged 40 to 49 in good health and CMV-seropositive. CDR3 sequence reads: CASRLGGAQGDYGYTF. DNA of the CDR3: TGTGCCAGCAGACTTGGCGGCGCCCAGGGCGACTATGGCTACACCTTC.